The present entry profiles one TCR beta chain with its context. This sample is part of a study of technical replicates of blood from several donors. Profiled with immunoSEQ multiplex PCR; TCRdb holds only in-frame clones, not every one. In the table there are 75,000 to 90,000 clones, roughly nine tenths of which are singletons. The CDR3 is 17 amino acids. After removal of 3 bases from V and 0 bases from J, the junction contained 2 bases not matched to a gene. Germline CDR1 reads SGHRS; CDR2 reads YFSETQ. The sequenced material came from T cells isolated from PBMCs. The chain is built from TRBV5-1 and TRBJ2-6, with 11 bases matching TRBD2. The receptor was derived from a human donor in good health. The DNA of the CDR3 is TGCGCCAGCAGCTCGGGACTAGCGGTCTCTGGGGCCAACGTCCTGACTTTC. This translates into CASSSGLAVSGANVLTF.